The 17 T cell receptor beta chains below come from one sample, sequenced in a study of blood T cell repertoires in COVID-19. Produced via immunoSEQ multiplex PCR; TCRdb's table is partial and in-frame only. This table has about 180,000 clones, about 80% appearing once. Sequencing was done on a sample of PBMCs or T cells enriched from blood (not recorded which). The receptors were sampled from a man in his fifties or sixties who had been exposed to COVID-19.

This clone was picked up one time. This chain uses TRBV6-5 with TRBJ2-7; 9 bases are shared with TRBD2. The V gene end was trimmed by 2 bases and the J gene end by 3 bases; junction bases not matched to a gene: 8. The CDR3 runs 16 residues. Germline V CDR1 and CDR2: MNHEY, SVGAGI. In nucleotides, the CDR3 is TGTGCCAGCAGTTACACCTGGACTAGCGCACGCTACGAGCAGTACTTC. This gives the protein CASSYTWTSARYEQYF.

V usage is TRBV19 and J usage is TRBJ2-6; TRBD1 matches at 7 bases. The CDR3 is 15 residues long. The germline V gene encodes CDR1 LNHDA and CDR2 SQIVND (reference sequence). J gave up 4 bases and V 8 bases, and 8 bases lay outside the gene matches. CDR3: CASRHDRAGANVLTF. CDR3 coding DNA: TGTGCCAGTCGACATGACAGGGCCGGGGCCAACGTCCTGACTTTC.

This chain uses TRBV5-1 with TRBJ2-3, with unresolved D. V was shortened by 0 bases and J by 1 base, with 3 bases between the two germline ends. CDR3 length: 13 amino acids. The germline CDR1 and CDR2 sequences are SGHRS and YFSETQ. The CDR3 reads CASSLGRTDTQYF. The CDR3 nucleotides are TGCGCCAGCAGCTTGGGGCGCACAGATACGCAGTATTTT.

This rearrangement joins TRBV7-6 to TRBJ1-3; D is undetermined. V lost 2 bases and J lost 7, with 12 bases in between. There are 14 residues in the CDR3. From germline, CDR1 is SGHVS and CDR2 FNYEAQ. The DNA for the CDR3 is TGTGCCAGCAGCTTAAATGAGGGAGGGAACACCATATATTTT. Residues: CASSLNEGGNTIYF.

The gene calls are TRBV19 and TRBJ2-5; the D gene is possibly TRBD2 (6 bases). The V end lost 8 bases, the J end lost 2 bases, and 12 bases lay between the germline ends. The CDR3 is 13 residues long. Germline CDR1 LNHDA, CDR2 SQIVND (reference sequence). CDR3 nucleotide sequence: TGTGCCAGTGGTAAACTAGCTCAAGAGACCCAGTACTTC. This encodes CASGKLAQETQYF.

The V gene is TRBV7-2, the J gene TRBJ2-6, with 8 bases identical to TRBD1. V shed 6 bases and J 15 bases; nucleotides not matched to a gene: 13. CDR1 and CDR2 from the germline V gene are SGHTA and FQGNSA. This CDR3 has 14 amino acids. CDR3 loop: CASRAGTGLLTLTF. As DNA, the CDR3 is TGTGCCAGCAGAGCCGGGACAGGCCTTCTAACCCTGACTTTC.

V gene TRBV4-1 combines with J gene TRBJ2-5, with D uncertain. Trimming removed 2 bases from V and 5 bases from J, with 18 bases in between. Germline lookup yields CDR1 MGHRA and CDR2 YSYEKL. CDR3 length: 16 amino acids. CDR3 in amino acids: CASSQSPGGQAETQYF. CDR3 nucleotides: TGCGCCAGCAGCCAATCCCCCGGTGGGCAGGCGGAGACCCAGTACTTC.

This clone appeared a few times. J is TRBJ2-1 and V is TRBV11-2; 10 bases match TRBD2. Germline loops: CDR1 SGHAT, CDR2 FQNNGV. This CDR3 has 15 amino acids. V lost 5 bases to trimming and J lost 5 bases; unmatched junction nucleotides: 6. CDR3 sequence: CASSPGLARNNEQFF. The DNA for the CDR3 is TGTGCCAGCAGCCCGGGACTAGCGCGAAACAATGAGCAGTTCTTC.

CDR3: CASSSQGPIEGYTF. CDR3 in DNA: TGTGCCAGCAGCTCACAGGGGCCGATCGAAGGCTACACCTTC. The chain employs TRBV11-2 and TRBJ1-2; TRBD1 aligns across 7 bases. Germline V lookup: CDR1 SGHAT, CDR2 FQNNGV. V lost 4 bases, J lost 8 bases, and 10 bases stayed unmatched. The length of the CDR3 is 14 residues.

The V call is TRBV27, the J call TRBJ1-5; 10 nucleotides align to TRBD1. The CDR3 runs 15 residues. The trim removed 6 bases at V and 6 bases at J, leaving 8 bases unmatched. Looked up from germline, CDR1 is MNHEY and CDR2 is SMNVEV (reference sequence). The CDR3 DNA reads TGTGCCAGCAGAACCGGGACAGGGGCCGGTCAGCCCCAGCATTTT. It codes for CASRTGTGAGQPQHF.

The chain is built from TRBV20-1 and TRBJ1-1, with unresolved D. In germline, CDR1 is DFQATT, CDR2 SNEGSKA (reference sequence). The V and J ends lost 0 bases and 4 bases respectively, with 3 bases between them. There are 11 residues in the CDR3. DNA of the CDR3: TGCAGTGCTAGAGACGTCACTGAAGCTTTCTTT. As protein: CSARDVTEAFF.

The CDR3 spells CASSLGWTVRGEQYF. The CDR3 DNA reads TGTGCCAGCAGTTTAGGGTGGACGGTCCGAGGGGAGCAGTACTTC. The J gene is TRBJ2-7, the V gene TRBV27; D may be TRBD2 (5 bases). Germline V gives CDR1 MNHEY, CDR2 SMNVEV (reference sequence). This CDR3 comprises 15 residues. Deletions cut 2 bases from V and 7 bases from J, with 18 bases between.

The V call is TRBV4-3, the J call TRBJ1-2, with 7 bases lining up with TRBD1. Germline CDR1 LGHNA, CDR2 YSLEER. The J segment lost 6 bases and the V segment lost 4 bases, leaving 5 bases of the junction unmatched. The CDR3 runs 13 residues. The CDR3 here is CASSPRQGDGYTF. The DNA of the CDR3 is TGCGCCAGCAGCCCCAGACAGGGAGATGGCTACACCTTC.

The chain uses TRBV19 and TRBJ2-7, with D hard to call. V gave up 4 bases and J gave up 3 bases, with 7 bases separating them. Germline CDR1 reads LNHDA; CDR2 reads SQIVND (reference sequence). The CDR3 is 12 residues long. The CDR3 nucleotides read TGTGCCAGTAGTAACAGTTACTACGAGCAGTACTTC. This gives the protein CASSNSYYEQYF.

With respect to this clone: The junction differs from germline at one of its ends, possibly a read error. V is TRBV20-1 and J is TRBJ2-3; 7 bases fit TRBD2. Per germline, CDR1 DFQATT and CDR2 SNEGSKA (reference sequence). CDR3 length: 14 amino acids. CDR3 in amino acids: CSASGLAATDTQYF. The DNA of the CDR3 is TGCAGCGCTAGTGGGCTAGCGGCCACAGATACGCAGTATTTT.

The chain combines TRBV9 with TRBJ1-3; 10 bases are shared with TRBD1. Per the germline V gene, CDR1 is SGDLS and CDR2 is YYNGEE. CDR3 length: 16 amino acids. V shed 2 bases, J shed 4 bases, and the junction held 6 bases outside the gene matches. The CDR3 sequence is CASSVTGGEVGNTIYF. CDR3 sequence (DNA): TGTGCCAGCAGCGTGACAGGGGGCGAGGTGGGAAACACCATATATTTT.

V gene TRBV5-1 combines with J gene TRBJ1-5; D not resolved. Germline CDR1 and CDR2: SGHRS and YFSETQ. V lost 4 bases and J lost 3, with 17 bases in between. This CDR3 is 16 amino acids long. In nucleotides, the CDR3 is TGCGCCAGCAGCACTAAGGACGGGATTTCCAATCAGCCCCAGCATTTT. Protein sequence: CASSTKDGISNQPQHF.